Listed below are T cell receptor beta chains from one sample, sequenced in a study of T-cell reconstitution after alpha-beta-depleted transplantation in children. TCRdb re-called the PCR reads with MiXCR, one entry per CDR3 protein. The sample records 500,000 to 650,000 distinct CDR3 sequences, over 10% being singletons. Specimen: PBMCs, mostly from graft donor cells, collected 180 days after TCRalphabeta/CD19-depleted stem cell transplant. The receptors derive from a female patient under 10 years old who had a stem cell transplant for aplastic anemia, so the T cells may come from the graft donor. CDR3s include the opening cysteine and the closing phenylalanine or tryptophan. A D gene is named only where the DNA matches it firmly. Clone size is given for some rows only: seen once, a few or many times, or a class if the clone is expanded.

clone_size j_call d_call v_call cdr3_aa cdr3_nt
- TRBJ2-3 TRBD1 TRBV4-3 CASSQDLTGGYDTQYF TGCGCCAGCAGCCAAGACCTGACAGGGGGCTACGATACGCAGTATTTT
many TRBJ1-2 TRBD1 TRBV6-2/TRBV6-3 CASSYSPDRDGYTF TGTGCCAGCAGTTACAGCCCTGACAGGGATGGCTACACCTTC
- TRBJ2-4 - TRBV18 CASSPVQGPLAKNIQYF TGTGCCAGCTCACCGGTACAGGGCCCACTAGCCAAAAACATTCAGTACTTC
- TRBJ2-1 - TRBV21-1 CASSTRLPYNEQFF TGTGCCAGCAGCACTCGGCTCCCCTACAATGAGCAGTTCTTC
many TRBJ2-3 - TRBV29-1 CSVEARGVGTDTQYF TGCAGCGTGGAGGCCAGGGGGGTCGGCACAGATACGCAGTATTTT
few TRBJ1-2 - TRBV29-1 CSVDWKGPGETGYTF TGCAGCGTTGACTGGAAGGGGCCAGGGGAGACTGGCTACACCTTC
- TRBJ1-6 - TRBV12-3/TRBV12-4 CASTRTPTRYNSPLHF TGTGCCAGCACCCGAACCCCGACGCGATATAATTCACCCCTCCACTTT
few TRBJ2-1 - TRBV19 CASSKAPRAGYEQFF TGTGCCAGTAGTAAGGCCCCCAGGGCGGGCTATGAGCAGTTCTTC
- TRBJ2-1 TRBD2 TRBV20-1 CSARDGGRAGEQFF TGCAGTGCTAGAGATGGCGGGAGGGCCGGAGAGCAGTTCTTC
- TRBJ1-5 - TRBV5-5 CASSLRANSNQPQHF TGTGCCAGCAGCTTGAGGGCAAATAGCAATCAGCCCCAGCATTTT
few TRBJ2-5 - TRBV12-3/TRBV12-4 CASSPQTARGQETQYF TGTGCCAGCAGCCCTCAAACAGCGAGGGGGCAAGAGACCCAGTACTTC
- TRBJ2-5 TRBD2 TRBV20-1 CSATGTGPSGSVETQYF TGCAGTGCAACCGGGACTGGTCCTAGCGGGAGTGTGGAGACCCAGTACTTC
many TRBJ1-2 TRBD1 TRBV7-9 CASSIIQGAYGYTF TGTGCCAGCAGCATCATACAGGGGGCCTATGGCTACACCTTC
- TRBJ2-7 TRBD2 TRBV6-1 CASSEAPTSGYEQYF TGTGCCAGCAGTGAAGCCCCGACTAGCGGCTACGAGCAGTACTTC
few TRBJ1-2 - TRBV7-2 CASSLSGENYGYTF TGTGCCAGCAGCTTGTCGGGGGAGAACTATGGCTACACCTTC
- TRBJ1-1 TRBD1 TRBV10-3 CAISEPSNPTGGRTEAFF TGTGCCATCAGTGAGCCATCTAACCCTACAGGGGGCCGCACTGAAGCTTTCTTT
few TRBJ2-7 TRBD1 TRBV5-6 CASSRTGVFSTYEQYF TGTGCCAGCAGCCGAACAGGGGTTTTCTCAACCTACGAGCAGTACTTC
few TRBJ1-1 - TRBV7-2 CASSFLLRGVNTEAFF TGTGCCAGCAGCTTTTTGCTTCGGGGGGTGAACACTGAAGCTTTCTTT
- TRBJ2-5 TRBD2 TRBV11-2 CASSFLSFTSEGETQYF TGTGCCAGCAGCTTCCTCTCGTTCACTAGCGAGGGGGAGACCCAGTACTTC
few TRBJ2-7 TRBD2 TRBV9 CASSAGLAYYEQYF TGTGCCAGCAGCGCGGGACTAGCTTACTACGAGCAGTACTTC
few TRBJ1-4 TRBD1 TRBV15 CATSRRNAGTVGEKLFF TGTGCCACCAGCAGACGAAACGCTGGGACAGTTGGGGAAAAACTGTTTTTT
- TRBJ2-1 TRBD2 TRBV9 CASTPWAGGYNEQFF TGTGCCAGCACCCCCTGGGCGGGAGGCTACAATGAGCAGTTCTTC
few TRBJ2-1 - TRBV5-6 CASSLVQRTEQFF TGTGCCAGCAGCTTGGTTCAGCGGACGGAGCAGTTCTTC
- TRBJ2-3 TRBD2 TRBV27 CASSLGTSGWTDTQYF TGTGCCAGCAGTCTAGGGACTAGCGGGTGGACAGATACGCAGTATTTT
few TRBJ1-2 - TRBV7-3 CASSLYPGDSDYTF TGTGCCAGCAGCTTATATCCAGGGGATTCTGACTACACCTTC
- TRBJ2-7 TRBD1 TRBV27 CASSKIGQGNDYEQYF TGTGCCAGCAGTAAAATCGGACAGGGGAATGACTACGAGCAGTACTTC
- TRBJ2-7 TRBD2 TRBV28 CASSSGLAGPYEQYF TGTGCCAGCAGTTCGGGACTAGCGGGACCCTACGAGCAGTACTTC
- TRBJ2-3 - TRBV4-3 CASSQDWSGGPTLTDTQYF TGCGCCAGCAGCCAAGATTGGTCCGGGGGGCCCACCCTCACAGATACGCAGTATTTT
- TRBJ2-1 - TRBV7-8 CASSLVDRTNFYNEQFF TGTGCCAGCAGCTTAGTTGACAGGACTAACTTCTACAATGAGCAGTTCTTC
- TRBJ1-2 - TRBV9 CASSVDWHANYGYTF TGTGCCAGCAGCGTAGATTGGCACGCTAACTATGGCTACACCTTC
many TRBJ2-3 - TRBV6-1 CASSKQFTDTQYF TGTGCCAGCAGTAAGCAATTCACAGATACGCAGTATTTT
- TRBJ2-1 TRBD2 TRBV12-3/TRBV12-4 CASSFRSGGISYNEQFF TGTGCCAGCAGTTTTCGTTCGGGAGGCATCTCCTACAATGAGCAGTTCTTC
few TRBJ1-5 - TRBV12-3/TRBV12-4 CASSLAGPGNQPQHF TGTGCCAGCAGTTTAGCGGGCCCCGGGAATCAGCCCCAGCATTTT
once TRBJ1-2 - TRBV19 CASIPPGRRNYGYTF TGTGCCAGCATACCACCGGGACGCCGAAACTATGGCTACACCTTC
- TRBJ2-2 - TRBV10-3 CAISGVAANTGELFF TGTGCCATCAGCGGTGTGGCAGCGAACACCGGGGAGCTGTTTTTT
few TRBJ2-5 - TRBV5-1 CASSLDGQPLLGTQYF TGCGCCAGCAGCTTGGACGGACAGCCCCTACTGGGGACCCAGTACTTC
- TRBJ1-1 - TRBV3-1 CASSREQGNTEAFF TGTGCCAGCTCCCGCGAACAGGGGAACACTGAAGCTTTCTTT
few TRBJ2-1 TRBD1 TRBV12-3/TRBV12-4 CASSLWGTGRNEQFF TGTGCCAGCAGTTTATGGGGGACAGGGAGGAATGAGCAGTTCTTC